This TCR beta chain was captured by sequencing in a study of T cell responses to AZD1222 COVID-19 vaccine. Regarding the study as a whole: Clonal diversity may have been underestimated in mostly white British donors. Repertoire sampling happened only post peak T cell response.

In regard to this clone: Antigen specificity is unknown.

V shed 7 bases, J shed 8 bases, and the junction held 7 bases outside the gene matches. The CDR3 covers 13 residues. From germline, CDR1 is MNHEY and CDR2 SMNVEV (reference sequence). Sequencing used immunoSEQ multiplex PCR; TCRdb keeps in-frame clones, though not all of them. Seen here are about 140,000 clones, 85% to 95% observed once, and the top ten hold approximately 0.96%. The TCR was taken from an adult in good health. Sequenced here: peripheral blood, sampled on day 0 of MenACWY control vaccination. The chain uses TRBV27 and TRBJ2-1; 8 positions agree with TRBD2. The CDR3 bases are TGTGCCAGCAAGAGGACTAGCTGGGATGAGCAGTTCTTC. Translated: CASKRTSWDEQFF.